A single sample gave rise to the 27 T cell receptor beta chains below, sequenced in a study of response to subunit inactivated influenza vaccine. TCRdb passed the RT-PCR reads through MiXCR, listing each CDR3 protein once. This table holds 500,000 to 700,000 distinct CDR3 sequences, approximately 22% found once. This sample was shared with a second study, whose subject was T cells expressing NK-cell markers. According to that study: TCR beta libraries carry UMIs added by 5'RACE template switching.

The sample in question was CD4+ T cells sorted from PBMCs, obtained roughly 13 days after vaccination. These TCRs come from a man between 45 and 60 years old who received an inactivated influenza vaccine.

This clonotype was detected a few times. The J gene is TRBJ2-3, the V gene TRBV12-3 or TRBV12-4; maybe TRBD2 (7 bases). Trimming shortened V by 3 bases and J by 3 bases, and 16 bases separated the two germline ends. The CDR3 runs to 16 residues. The CDR3 nucleotides are TGTGCCAGCAGTTTTGGAGGGGGAGGGAAAACAGATACGCAGTATTTT. This sequence encodes CASSFGGGGKTDTQYF.

This clonotype appeared a few times. This chain links TRBV20-1 with TRBJ2-7; no firm D call. Germline CDR1 is DFQATT and CDR2 is SNEGSKA (reference sequence). CDR3 length: 13 residues. With 5 bases removed from V and 3 bases from J, the gap between germline ends came to 14 bases. CDR3 residues: CSALLLPRYEQYF. DNA for the CDR3: TGCAGTGCTCTTCTACTCCCGCGCTACGAGCAGTACTTC.

This clonotype was counted only a few times. The J gene is TRBJ2-7, the V gene TRBV7-2; unclear D gene. The germline gives CDR1 SGHTA, CDR2 FQGNSA. CDR3 length equals 14 residues. Trimming stripped 3 bases from V and 4 bases from J, with 13 bases between. The CDR3 reads CASSFAVGEYEQYF. In nucleotides, the CDR3 is TGTGCCAGCAGCTTTGCAGTTGGGGAATACGAGCAGTACTTC.

V is TRBV5-1 and J is TRBJ2-1, with 7 bases fitting TRBD2. With 0 bases clipped from V and 6 bases from J, the junction kept 9 bases outside the gene matches. The CDR3 is made up of 16 amino acids. The germline CDR1 and CDR2 sequences are SGHRS and YFSETQ. The CDR3 DNA sequence: TGCGCCAGCAGCTTGGGAAGTGGGGTAGCGGGCAATGAGCAGTTCTTC. Protein product: CASSLGSGVAGNEQFF.

This chain links TRBV20-1 with TRBJ2-4, with D unresolved. The CDR3 length is 12 residues. V was cut by 5 bases and J by 5 bases, with 10 bases left in between. CDR1 is DFQATT and CDR2 is SNEGSKA in the germline V gene (reference sequence). CDR3 nucleotide sequence: TGCAGTGCTCGATTTGGGCAAAACATTCAGTACTTC. It encodes CSARFGQNIQYF.

This clonotype showed up just a few times. CDR3 region: CASSQTGFAEKLFF. CDR3 bases: TGTGCCAGCAGCCAGACAGGGTTTGCTGAAAAACTGTTTTTT. The chain joins TRBV7-2 to TRBJ1-4, with 7 bases aligning to TRBD1. The J segment lost 7 bases and the V segment lost 5 bases, leaving 7 bases of the junction unmatched. CDR1 and CDR2 from the germline V gene are SGHTA and FQGNSA. The length of the CDR3 is 14 residues.

The chain joins TRBV6-5 to TRBJ2-2, with D maybe TRBD1 (6 bases). CDR3 size: 15 residues. CDR1 MNHEY and CDR2 SVGAGI come from the germline V gene. With 0 bases removed from V and 4 bases from J, the gap between germline ends came to 9 bases. DNA of the CDR3: TGTGCCAGCAGTTACTCAATACAGGGCACCGGGGAGCTGTTTTTT. It yields the protein CASSYSIQGTGELFF.

V usage is TRBV27 and J usage is TRBJ1-5; D gene ambiguous. Germline CDR1 reads MNHEY; CDR2 reads SMNVEV (reference sequence). This CDR3 is 14 amino acids long. CDR3 sequence reads: CATGERPSNQPQHF. CDR3 DNA sequence: TGTGCTACCGGAGAGCGGCCTAGCAATCAGCCCCAGCATTTT.

The J gene is TRBJ2-1, the V gene TRBV6-1; D could derive from TRBD1 or TRBD2 (5 bases each). Germline V lookup: CDR1 MNHNS, CDR2 SASEGT. The CDR3 consists of 15 residues. Trimming took off 5 bases at V and 3 bases at J, with 14 bases between the two ends. The CDR3 coding sequence is TGTGCCAGCAGTCGGGACCCATTTAACTACAATGAGCAGTTCTTC. This gives the protein CASSRDPFNYNEQFF.

This clonotype came up a few times. The chain employs TRBV29-1 and TRBJ1-2; unclear D gene. V lost 4 bases, J lost 6 bases, and 9 bases lay in between. The CDR3 contains 11 residues. The germline V gene encodes CDR1 SQVTM and CDR2 ANQGSEA. The CDR3 DNA follows: TGCAGCGTTGGAGGGAGGGATGGCTACACCTTC. This gives the protein CSVGGRDGYTF.

This clonotype was seen more than once but under ten times. The chain links TRBV29-1 to TRBJ1-1; D gene unclear. This CDR3 is built from 13 residues. Per germline, CDR1 SQVTM and CDR2 ANQGSEA. Trimming cost V 2 bases and J 0 bases, with 7 bases left between them. The CDR3 nucleotides are TGCAGCGTTGAACCCCGCATGAACACTGAAGCTTTCTTT. Amino acid sequence: CSVEPRMNTEAFF.

The CDR3 coding sequence is TGTGCCAGCAGGCGGGTTCCTAATATGTCGGGGGGATACACTGAAGCTTTCTTT. Protein: CASRRVPNMSGGYTEAFF. J is TRBJ1-1 and V is TRBV2, with D perhaps matching TRBD1 (5 bases). CDR1 is SNHLY and CDR2 is FYNNEI in the germline V gene. Trimming removed 6 bases from V and 3 bases from J, with 26 bases in between. This CDR3 has 18 amino acids. Full variable domain (rest looked up from reference TRBV2 and TRBJ1-1): EPEVTQTPSHQVTQMGQEVILRCVPISNHLYFYWYRQILGQKVEFLVSFYNNEISEKSEIFDDQFSVERPDGSNFTLKIRSTKLEDSAMYFCASRRVPNMSGGYTEAFFGQGTRLTVV.

V is TRBV5-1 and J is TRBJ2-3, with D possibly TRBD1 on 5 matching bases. Deletions cut 6 bases from V and 0 bases from J, with 14 bases between. This CDR3 is built from 15 residues. Germline V lookup: CDR1 SGHRS, CDR2 YFSETQ. The CDR3 here is CASKPWTSSTDTQYF. The CDR3 DNA reads TGCGCCAGCAAACCTTGGACATCTAGCACAGATACGCAGTATTTT.

This chain links TRBV2 with TRBJ1-2; TRBD1 agrees at 12 bases. Germline assignment: CDR1 SNHLY and CDR2 FYNNEI. J was trimmed by 7 bases and V by 0 bases; bases with no gene match: 9. CDR3 length: 17 residues. The CDR3 reads CASSEALRGQGARGYTF. The CDR3 DNA follows: TGTGCCAGCAGTGAAGCGCTTCGGGGACAGGGGGCGCGTGGCTACACCTTC. The variable domain in full, with the rest retrieved from reference TRBV2 and TRBJ1-2, is EPEVTQTPSHQVTQMGQEVILRCVPISNHLYFYWYRQILGQKVEFLVSFYNNEISEKSEIFDDQFSVERPDGSNFTLKIRSTKLEDSAMYFCASSEALRGQGARGYTFGSGTRLTVV.

The CDR3 region is CASSLARTSGIVGEQYF. Here the CDR3 DNA reads TGCGCCAGCAGCTTGGCGAGGACTAGCGGGATTGTCGGCGAGCAGTACTTC. The chain uses TRBV5-1 and TRBJ2-7; 12 bases are a match to TRBD2. The V gene's germline CDR1 is SGHRS and CDR2 YFSETQ. V shed 0 bases and J 6 bases; nucleotides not matched to a gene: 10. CDR3 length equals 17 residues.

J is TRBJ2-3 and V is TRBV6-2 or TRBV6-3; D may be TRBD2 (5 bases). Trimming cost V 2 bases and J 9 bases, with 9 bases left between them. The CDR3 runs to 12 residues. Germline V gives CDR1 MNHEY, CDR2 SVGEGT. CDR3 sequence: CASSYNTGTQYF. The CDR3 nucleotides are TGTGCCAGCAGTTACAACACGGGGACGCAGTATTTT.

The chain has TRBV3-1 and TRBJ2-3; tentative D call: TRBD1 (5 bases). Germline V lookup: CDR1 LGHDT, CDR2 YNNKEL (reference sequence). Deletions cut 1 base from V and 4 bases from J, with 12 bases between. The CDR3 is 15 residues long. The CDR3 loop is CASSQVTGVADTQYF. CDR3 sequence (DNA): TGTGCCAGCAGCCAAGTTACAGGAGTCGCAGATACGCAGTATTTT.

This clonotype was picked up a small number of times. The V call is TRBV7-2, the J call TRBJ1-1, with D possibly being TRBD1 (5 bases). The CDR3 extends over 14 amino acids. V was pared by 2 bases and J by 4 bases, with 11 bases between. CDR1 and CDR2 from the germline V gene are SGHTA and FQGNSA. The CDR3 sequence: CASSLIPGGTEAFF. CDR3 coding DNA: TGTGCCAGCAGCTTAATCCCCGGGGGCACTGAAGCTTTCTTT. The complete variable domain, with remaining parts taken from reference TRBV7-2 and TRBJ1-1, reads GAGVSQSPSNKVTEKGKDVELRCDPISGHTALYWYRQSLGQGLEFLIYFQGNSAPDKSGLPSDRFSAERTGGSVSTLTIQRTQQEDSAVYLCASSLIPGGTEAFFGQGTRLTVV.

V is TRBV20-1 and J is TRBJ2-1; TRBD1 matches 9 bases. The CDR3 contains 14 residues. V shed 5 bases, J shed 5 bases, and the junction held 7 bases outside the gene matches. Germline V lookup: CDR1 DFQATT, CDR2 SNEGSKA (reference sequence). Here the CDR3 DNA reads TGCAGTGCTCCCCGGGACAGGGAGGACAATGAGCAGTTCTTC. This gives the protein CSAPRDREDNEQFF.

V usage is TRBV9 and J usage is TRBJ1-6; D is undetermined. Trimming removed 0 bases at V and 13 bases at J, with 11 bases between. The CDR3 extends over 13 amino acids. Germline lookup yields CDR1 SGDLS and CDR2 YYNGEE. DNA for the CDR3: TGTGCCAGCAGCGTAGGAGGTCGAGAGCCCCTCCACTTT. Its translation is CASSVGGREPLHF.

J is TRBJ1-4 and V is TRBV6-1; 9 nucleotides line up with TRBD1. The germline CDR1 and CDR2 sequences are MNHNS and SASEGT. V trimming: 6 bases; J trimming: 5 bases; junction bases outside the gene matches: 4. This CDR3 is 14 amino acids long. CDR3 sequence reads: CASRQTGGNEKLFF. DNA for the CDR3: TGTGCCAGCAGGCAAACAGGGGGCAATGAAAAACTGTTTTTT.

Worth noting for this clonotype: A junction end diverges from the germline sequence, so it may reflect a read error. The rearrangement joins TRBV7-2 to TRBJ2-3, with D perhaps matching TRBD1 or TRBD2 (6 bases each). CDR3 length: 15 amino acids. Germline values: CDR1 SGHTA, CDR2 FQGNSA. The CDR3 loop is CASSADPSRRDKPVF. The CDR3 DNA is TGTGCCAGCAGCGCGGACCCCTCGAGGCGGGACAAACCGGTTTTT.

This chain links TRBV5-1 with TRBJ1-6; TRBD1 is a possible D gene (6 bases). CDR3 size: 16 residues. V shed 1 base and J shed 7 bases, with 15 bases lying between them. Germline CDR1 is SGHRS and CDR2 is YFSETQ. The CDR3 DNA sequence: TGCGCCAGCAGCTTGTCCTTCGGACAGATAAATTCACCCCTCCACTTT. It yields the protein CASSLSFGQINSPLHF. The whole variable domain, filled in from reference TRBV5-1 and TRBJ1-6, reads KAGVTQTPRYLIKTRGQQVTLSCSPISGHRSVSWYQQTPGQGLQFLFEYFSETQRNKGNFPGRFSGRQFSNSRSEMNVSTLELGDSALYLCASSLSFGQINSPLHFGNGTRLTVT.

This sequence joins TRBV19 and TRBJ2-7, with D possibly matching TRBD1 (6 bases). The germline V gene has CDR1 LNHDA and CDR2 SQIVND (reference sequence). The germline V and J ends were trimmed by 6 bases and 4 bases, with 19 bases remaining between them. This CDR3 contains 15 residues. CDR3 nucleotide sequence: TGTGCCAGTAGCCCCTCGCGGACAGAAGTATACGAGCAGTACTTC. Its protein is CASSPSRTEVYEQYF.

This clonotype was counted between two and nine times. The genes are TRBV18 and TRBJ2-6, with D possibly being TRBD2 (5 bases). Germline V gene lookup returns CDR1 KGHSH and CDR2 LQKENI. The V end was cut by 1 base, the J end by 1 base, with 11 bases between. This CDR3 is built from 17 residues. CDR3 coding DNA: TGTGCCAGCTCACCACGGACGGGAAATTCTGGGGCCAACGTCCTGACTTTC. Protein product: CASSPRTGNSGANVLTF.

This clonotype was counted only a few times. The chain recombines TRBV7-2 with TRBJ2-7, with 10 nucleotides matching TRBD2. The CDR3 extends over 16 amino acids. CDR1 is SGHTA, CDR2 FQGNSA, per germline. With 2 bases clipped from V and 2 bases from J, the junction kept 6 bases outside the gene matches. The chain's CDR3 is CASSLYSGRTPYEQYF. The CDR3 nucleotides read TGTGCCAGCAGCTTATATAGCGGGAGGACCCCCTACGAGCAGTACTTC.

This clonotype was observed at least ten times. This chain joins TRBV4-2 and TRBJ1-5; D may be TRBD1 (5 bases). This CDR3 is built from 17 residues. Trimming pared 1 base from V and 5 bases from J, leaving 18 bases between. Germline lookup yields CDR1 LGHNA and CDR2 YNFKEQ. The DNA for the CDR3 is TGTGCCAGCAGCCAAGGGGATGGGGGAGCAATTCATCAGCCCCAGCATTTT. It codes for CASSQGDGGAIHQPQHF.